This TCR beta chain emerged from a study of CD8 T cells in Susac syndrome. With random hexamers, reverse transcription was performed on roughly 0.5 to 1 ug of RNA. An immunoSEQ multiplex PCR amplified TCR beta CDR3 over 54 Vbeta and 13 Jbeta. TCRdb fed the immunoSEQ multiplex PCR reads into MiXCR, producing one record per CDR3 protein. The sample records a few hundred thousand distinct CDR3 sequences, approximately 95% being singletons. The CDR3 is made up of 13 amino acids. V lost 3 bases and J lost 4, with 9 bases in between. The source material was CD4+ T cells from PBMCs. The TCR sequence derives from a human donor with multiple sclerosis. The V and J genes are TRBV12-3 or TRBV12-4 and TRBJ1-2; D ambiguous. The CDR3 DNA reads as TGTGCCAGCAGTTTGGGTCCTTTCTATGGCTACACCTTC. It encodes CASSLGPFYGYTF.